These 30 T cell receptor beta chains were sequenced from one sample in a study of T cells in Graves' hyperthyroidism and ophthalmopathy. TCR beta CDR3 regions were amplified from RNA. HTBI primers were used for first-round RT-PCR of the TCR CDR3. TCRdb analysed the multiplex PCR reads with MiXCR anew, one entry per CDR3 protein. The table shows roughly 200,000 distinct CDR3 sequences, with about 16% occurring only once. Material for sequencing was blood. These receptors all come from a man aged 40-49 years with Graves' hyperthyroidism.

The chain's CDR3 is CASSFPKGGYTF. DNA of the CDR3: TGTGCCAGCAGTTTCCCCAAAGGTGGCTACACCTTC. The chain combines TRBV28 with TRBJ1-2; unclear D gene. Trimming pared 3 bases from V and 7 bases from J, leaving 9 bases between. The CDR3 totals 12 residues. The germline CDR1 and CDR2 sequences are MDHEN and SYDVKM.

This clonotype occurred many times. The CDR3 sequence is CASSPRTGITAAEAFF. Written as DNA, the CDR3 is TGTGCCAGCAGCCCTAGGACAGGGATAACAGCGGCTGAAGCTTTCTTT. The V gene is TRBV5-6, the J gene TRBJ1-1, with 8 bases that match TRBD1. Germline trimming cut 4 bases from V and 6 bases from J; bases unmatched to any gene: 14. The V gene's germline CDR1 is SGHDT and CDR2 YYEEEE. This CDR3 spans 16 amino acids.

This clonotype was observed at least ten times. The J gene is TRBJ2-1, the V gene TRBV6-1; 10 bases map to TRBD1. This CDR3 comprises 16 residues. Per germline, CDR1 MNHNS and CDR2 SASEGT. V lost 4 bases to trimming and J lost 6 bases; unmatched junction nucleotides: 9. CDR3 coding DNA: TGTGCCAGCAGTGCTAAACCGGGACAGGGGTTCAATGAGCAGTTCTTC. It codes for CASSAKPGQGFNEQFF.

This clonotype was observed many times. The chain links TRBV5-5 to TRBJ2-3; D gene ambiguous. This CDR3 contains 15 residues. Trimming removed 6 bases from V and 0 bases from J, with 14 bases in between. Germline loops: CDR1 SGHKS, CDR2 YYEKEE (reference sequence). Here the CDR3 DNA reads TGTGCCAGCACCGCGCCCCACCAGAGCACAGATACGCAGTATTTT. Protein product: CASTAPHQSTDTQYF. The full variable domain, rest sourced from reference TRBV5-5 and TRBJ2-3, is DAGVTQSPTHLIKTRGQQVTLRCSPISGHKSVSWYQQVLGQGPQFIFQYYEKEERGRGNFPDRFSARQFPNYSSELNVNALLLGDSALYLCASTAPHQSTDTQYFGPGTRLTVL.

This clonotype turned up a few times. This CDR3 reads CSARERAGVGYTF. DNA of the CDR3: TGCAGTGCTAGAGAACGGGCAGGGGTTGGCTACACCTTC. The rearrangement uses TRBV20-1 and TRBJ1-2; weak D call: TRBD1 (6 bases). The CDR3 loop spans 13 amino acids. Trimming took 0 bases from V and 7 from J, leaving 12 bases between them. Germline lookup yields CDR1 DFQATT and CDR2 SNEGSKA (reference sequence).

This clonotype was recorded a few times. The V gene is TRBV5-1, the J gene TRBJ2-5, with D perhaps TRBD2 (6 bases). From germline, CDR1 is SGHRS and CDR2 YFSETQ. V was clipped by 8 bases and J by 5 bases, with 22 bases between them. This CDR3 is built from 15 residues. CDR3 nucleotides: TGCGCCAGTTCCTCTAGAGGAGGAGGAGGGGAGACCCAGTACTTC. Protein sequence: CASSSRGGGGETQYF.

This chain connects TRBV20-1 to TRBJ1-1; D remains ambiguous. This CDR3 has 12 residues. Trimming stripped 3 bases from V and 1 base from J, with 6 bases between. Germline V lookup: CDR1 DFQATT, CDR2 SNEGSKA (reference sequence). In DNA form, the CDR3 reads TGCAGTGCTAGTTATAGGAACACTGAAGCTTTCTTT. Protein: CSASYRNTEAFF.

With regard to this clonotype: This may be a read error, as it is one base from a much larger clone. V and J are TRBV20-1 and TRBJ1-6; a possible D gene is TRBD1 (6 bases). The CDR3 has 13 residues. The germline gives CDR1 DFQATT, CDR2 SNEGSKA (reference sequence). CDR3 sequence (DNA): TGCAGTGCTCCACAGGGACGAGAATCACCCCCCCACTTT. Translation: CSAPQGRESPPHF.

This clonotype has ten or more counts. The rearrangement uses TRBV20-1 and TRBJ2-1; D tentatively fits TRBD1 or TRBD2 (6 bases each). The germline gives CDR1 DFQATT, CDR2 SNEGSKA (reference sequence). The CDR3 contains 16 residues. Trimming pared 0 bases from V and 3 bases from J, leaving 15 bases between. Here the CDR3 reads CSARDGGTSGYNEQFF. As DNA, the CDR3 is TGCAGTGCTAGAGATGGGGGGACAAGTGGCTACAATGAGCAGTTCTTC.

This clonotype has at least ten counts. V is TRBV6-2 or TRBV6-3 and J is TRBJ2-2; no definite D call. Germline assignment: CDR1 MNHEY and CDR2 SVGEGT. Deletions cut 7 bases from V and 4 bases from J, with 13 bases between. The CDR3 covers 14 residues. The CDR3 DNA reads TGTGCCAGCATTAGACCCGGTCGCACCGGGGAGCTGTTTTTT. It yields the protein CASIRPGRTGELFF.

The table lists this clonotype with many counts. The V gene is TRBV7-9, the J gene TRBJ2-1; no definite D call. Trimming cost V 1 base and J 0 bases, with 4 bases left between them. Looked up from germline, CDR1 is SEHNR and CDR2 is FQNEAQ (reference sequence). The CDR3 is 14 amino acids. CDR3 sequence reads: CASSLDDSYNEQFF. The DNA for the CDR3 is TGTGCCAGCAGCTTAGATGACTCCTACAATGAGCAGTTCTTC. The complete variable domain, with remaining parts taken from reference TRBV7-9 and TRBJ2-1, reads DTGVSQNPRHKITKRGQNVTFRCDPISEHNRLYWYRQTLGQGPEFLTYFQNEAQLEKSRLLSDRFSAERPKGSFSTLEIQRTEQGDSAMYLCASSLDDSYNEQFFGPGTRLTVL.

This clonotype was recorded at least ten times. The junction departs from the called germline gene at one end, perhaps through a read error. The chain combines TRBV5-1 with TRBJ2-3; tentatively, D is TRBD1 (5 bases). This CDR3 has 14 residues. CDR1 and CDR2 from the germline V gene are SGHRS and YFSETQ. CDR3 loop: CASSLLSQGDTRYF. The CDR3, as DNA: TGCGCCAGCAGCTTGTTATCGCAAGGGGATACGCGGTATTTT.

With regard to this clonotype: This may stem from a read error, because a much larger clone lies one nucleotide away. The J gene is TRBJ2-3, the V gene TRBV3-1, with TRBD2 matching over 12 bases. The CDR3 runs to 17 residues. CDR1 is LGHDT, CDR2 YNNKEL, per germline (reference sequence). The CDR3 here is CANSQSRLAGVPDTQYF. The CDR3 DNA reads as TGTGCCAACAGCCAATCCCGACTAGCGGGGGTCCCAGATACGCAGTATTTT.

V is TRBV11-3 and J is TRBJ2-1, with 13 bases matching TRBD2. CDR3 length: 16 residues. The germline gives CDR1 SGHNT, CDR2 YENEEA. Trimming cost V 5 bases and J 5 bases; bases outside gene matches: 6. CDR3 nucleotides: TGTGCCAGCAGCAGTGGGACTAGCGGGATAGACAATGAGCAGTTCTTC. Amino acids: CASSSGTSGIDNEQFF.

This clonotype was seen ten or more times. The chain links TRBV28 to TRBJ2-5, with D tentatively TRBD1 (6 bases). The CDR3 is 13 residues long. Deletions cut 6 bases from V and 5 bases from J, with 13 bases between. Looked up from germline, CDR1 is MDHEN and CDR2 is SYDVKM. The CDR3 DNA is TGTGCCAGCAGGGACAGCTGGGGGGAGACCCAGTACTTC. This translates into CASRDSWGETQYF.

A few counts support this clonotype. This chain's CDR3 is CASSLRGAKDTQYF. In DNA, the CDR3 is TGTGCCAGCAGCCTCCGGGGGGCAAAAGATACGCAGTATTTT. The rearrangement links TRBV5-4 to TRBJ2-3; D might be TRBD2 (7 bases). There are 14 residues in the CDR3. V lost 4 bases, J lost 5 bases, and 14 bases lay in between. The germline V gene encodes CDR1 SGHNT and CDR2 YYREEE (reference sequence).

This clonotype appeared many times. The chain couples TRBV7-2 to TRBJ2-3; D uncertain. V lost 1 base to trimming and J lost 1 base, with 6 bases between them. CDR1 and CDR2 (germline): SGHTA, FQGNSA. This CDR3 comprises 14 residues. The CDR3 spells CASSLDLRTDTQYF. The CDR3 DNA is TGTGCCAGCAGCTTAGATCTTCGCACAGATACGCAGTATTTT.

Ten or more counts support this clonotype. The rearrangement uses TRBV28 and TRBJ2-5; 9 bases are shared with TRBD1. Germline CDR1 reads MDHEN; CDR2 reads SYDVKM. The CDR3 loop spans 15 amino acids. With V trimmed by 5 bases and J by 5 bases, 9 bases remained unmatched. Here the CDR3 reads CASSQLQGAGETQYF. The CDR3 nucleotides are TGTGCCAGCAGTCAGCTACAGGGGGCAGGGGAGACCCAGTACTTC.

This clonotype was observed at least ten times. The genes are TRBV5-1 and TRBJ1-4; D perhaps matches TRBD1 (6 bases). CDR3 size: 14 residues. The germline V and J ends were trimmed by 0 bases and 8 bases, with 11 bases remaining between them. Germline V gene sequence: CDR1 SGHRS, CDR2 YFSETQ. The CDR3 loop is CASSLGGAGEKLFF. CDR3 nucleotides: TGCGCCAGCAGCTTGGGGGGGGCAGGGGAAAAACTGTTTTTT.

This clonotype occurred many times. The V call is TRBV7-9, the J call TRBJ1-1; D gene ambiguous. Between the trimmed V and J ends, which lost 1 base and 3 bases, there was a span of 9 bases. CDR1 SEHNR and CDR2 FQNEAQ come from the germline V gene (reference sequence). The CDR3 contains 14 residues. In DNA, the CDR3 is TGTGCCAGCAGCTTAGTTCCTAGGGACACTGAAGCTTTCTTT. Translated: CASSLVPRDTEAFF.

This clonotype was counted ten times or more. V is TRBV27 and J is TRBJ2-3; D might be TRBD2 (5 bases). Trimming cost V 6 bases and J 6 bases, with 16 bases left between them. Germline values: CDR1 MNHEY, CDR2 SMNVEV (reference sequence). This CDR3 region has 14 residues. The chain's CDR3 is CASRRAVMPDTQYF. The CDR3 DNA sequence: TGTGCCAGCAGGCGGGCTGTGATGCCGGATACGCAGTATTTT.

There are a few counts of this clonotype. The V and J genes are TRBV2 and TRBJ2-1; no firm D call. From germline, CDR1 is SNHLY and CDR2 FYNNEI. The CDR3 is 16 amino acids. V was clipped by 5 bases and J by 0 bases, with 14 bases between them. CDR3 nucleotides: TGTGCCAGCAGTCGTTCTGGCGGAAGCTCCTACAATGAGCAGTTCTTC. Amino acids: CASSRSGGSSYNEQFF.

CDR3 in amino acids: CASSVRGDNSPLHF. The CDR3 nucleotides are TGTGCCAGCAGCGTGAGGGGAGATAATTCACCCCTCCACTTT. The chain combines TRBV9 with TRBJ1-6; D might be TRBD1 (5 bases). This CDR3 contains 14 residues. Between the trimmed V and J ends, which lost 2 bases and 5 bases, there was a span of 8 bases. Germline lookup yields CDR1 SGDLS and CDR2 YYNGEE. Variable domain in full (rest from reference TRBV9 and TRBJ1-6): DSGVTQTPKHLITATGQRVTLRCSPRSGDLSVYWYQQSLDQGLQFLIQYYNGEERAKGNILERFSAQQFPDLHSELNLSSLELGDSALYFCASSVRGDNSPLHFGNGTRLTVT.

There are a few counts of this clonotype. The chain employs TRBV27 and TRBJ1-1; TRBD1 aligns across 9 bases. The CDR3 has 17 residues. Germline CDR1 is MNHEY and CDR2 is SMNVEV (reference sequence). The ends lost 0 bases at V and 0 bases at J; junction bases unmatched: 5. The DNA for the CDR3 is TGTGCCAGCAGTTTATCTACACAGGGGGCGATGAACACTGAAGCTTTCTTT. It translates to CASSLSTQGAMNTEAFF.

J is TRBJ2-5 and V is TRBV15, with 11 bases lining up with TRBD1. V lost 0 bases and J lost 4; bases outside the gene matches: 7. The CDR3 sequence is 17 residues long. Germline-derived CDR1 and CDR2 are LNHNV and YYDKDF (reference sequence). This chain's CDR3 is CATSRDTGQGVRETQYF. DNA for the CDR3: TGTGCCACCAGCAGAGACACGGGACAGGGGGTCCGAGAGACCCAGTACTTC.

This clonotype was counted many times. The chain employs TRBV11-2 and TRBJ2-1, with D possibly matching TRBD2 (6 bases). This CDR3 region has 17 residues. Germline V gives CDR1 SGHAT, CDR2 FQNNGV. The V and J ends lost 2 bases and 1 base respectively, with 15 bases between them. The DNA for the CDR3 is TGTGCCAGCAGCTTACTCTTGGGGACTTCGTCCTACAATGAGCAGTTCTTC. Translation gives CASSLLLGTSSYNEQFF. Filled out from reference TRBV11-2 and TRBJ2-1, the complete variable domain reads EAGVAQSPRYKIIEKRQSVAFWCNPISGHATLYWYQQILGQGPKLLIQFQNNGVVDDSQLPKDRFSAERLKGVDSTLKIQPAKLEDSAVYLCASSLLLGTSSYNEQFFGPGTRLTVL.

The sample holds many counts of this clonotype. The J gene is TRBJ2-5, the V gene TRBV2, with 7 bases lining up with TRBD2. The length of the CDR3 is 14 residues. Trimming at V came to 4 bases and at J to 2 bases, leaving 4 bases not matched to a gene. Germline CDR1 SNHLY, CDR2 FYNNEI. In DNA, the CDR3 is TGTGCCAGCAGTGGCGGGGGAGTTCAAGAGACCCAGTACTTC. Its protein is CASSGGGVQETQYF.

This clonotype was counted a few times. This chain uses TRBV19 with TRBJ1-2, with a tentative D call TRBD1 (6 bases). Germline loops: CDR1 LNHDA, CDR2 SQIVND (reference sequence). The CDR3 runs to 13 residues. V was clipped by 2 bases and J by 8 bases, with 12 bases between them. CDR3 DNA: TGTGCCAGTAGTATACAGGCAGGGGAAGGCTACACCTTC. Protein sequence: CASSIQAGEGYTF.

The gene calls are TRBV12-3 or TRBV12-4 and TRBJ2-7; 7 nucleotides agree with TRBD1. The CDR3 extends over 13 amino acids. Losses at the gene ends were 8 bases for V and 3 bases for J; bases not matched to a gene: 7. CDR3 amino acids: CASGQAPIYEQYF. In nucleotides, the CDR3 is TGTGCCAGCGGACAGGCCCCGATCTACGAGCAGTACTTC.

This rearrangement joins TRBV11-2 to TRBJ2-1; D is possibly TRBD2 (5 bases). The CDR3 is 15 amino acids. Trimming took 7 bases from V and 1 from J, leaving 14 bases between them. Germline V gene data show CDR1 as SGHAT and CDR2 as FQNNGV. CDR3 residues: CASTLGVMSYNEQFF. The CDR3 bases are TGTGCCAGCACCCTGGGAGTAATGTCCTACAATGAGCAGTTCTTC.